The T cell receptor beta chain described here comes from a study of blood T cell repertoires in COVID-19. Germline CDR1 and CDR2: SGDLS and YYNGEE. There are 13 residues in the CDR3. Trimming stripped 7 bases from V and 0 bases from J, with 11 bases between. Data came from immunoSEQ multiplex PCR; TCRdb stores just in-frame clones and leaves some out. The data hold around 230,000 clones, with roughly 87% observed a single time. The specimen sequenced was peripheral blood. V gene TRBV9 combines with J gene TRBJ2-7; D possibly corresponds to TRBD2 (5 bases). The clonotype comes from a man aged 55 to 69 who had recovered from COVID-19. The chain's CDR3 is CASGGLNSYEQYF. The CDR3 nucleotides read TGTGCCAGCGGCGGACTGAACTCCTACGAGCAGTACTTC.